This TCR beta chain was captured by sequencing in a study of radiation and T cells in renal cell carcinoma. Findings and caveats of the study: Pretreatment tumor biopsies were lacking, so baseline clonotypes are unknown.

Produced via immunoSEQ multiplex PCR; TCRdb's table is partial and in-frame only. The sample holds 100,000 to 150,000 clones, around 89% seen once. On this clone itself: The target antigen is unknown.

Time point of the sample: blood 2 weeks post-SBRT. Treatment denoted: 15 Gy SBRT to primary tumor, nephrectomy 4 weeks later. The sample was blood, taken from a patient whose treatment included radiotherapy and nephrectomy. This receptor was identified in a woman in her 70s with renal cell carcinoma.

The CDR3: CAIPRDRPTGELFF. As DNA, the CDR3 is TGCGCCATCCCCCGGGACAGACCCACCGGGGAGCTGTTTTTT. The rearrangement joins TRBV10-1 to TRBJ2-2, with 7 bases fitting TRBD1. This CDR3 contains 14 residues. Trimming removed 10 bases from V and 4 bases from J; junction bases left unmatched: 9. In germline, CDR1 is WNHNN, CDR2 SYGVQD (reference sequence).